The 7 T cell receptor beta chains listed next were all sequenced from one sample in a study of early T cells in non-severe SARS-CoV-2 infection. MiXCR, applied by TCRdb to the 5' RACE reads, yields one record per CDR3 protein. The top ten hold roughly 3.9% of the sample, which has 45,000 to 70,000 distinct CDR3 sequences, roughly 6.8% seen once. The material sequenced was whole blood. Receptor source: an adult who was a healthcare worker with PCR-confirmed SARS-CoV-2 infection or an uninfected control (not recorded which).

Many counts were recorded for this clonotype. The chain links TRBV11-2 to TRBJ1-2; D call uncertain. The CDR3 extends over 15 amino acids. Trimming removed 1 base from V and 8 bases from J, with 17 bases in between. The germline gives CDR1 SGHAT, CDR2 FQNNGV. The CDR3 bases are TGTGCCAGCAGCTTAGTTGAGTTCGGTGGTTTCGGCTACACCTTC. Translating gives CASSLVEFGGFGYTF.

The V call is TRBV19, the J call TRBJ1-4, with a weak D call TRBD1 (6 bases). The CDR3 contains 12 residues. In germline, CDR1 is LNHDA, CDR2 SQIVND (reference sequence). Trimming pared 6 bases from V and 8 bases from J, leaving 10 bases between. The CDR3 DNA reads TGTGCCAGTAGCCAAGGACAGGAAAAACTGTTTTTT. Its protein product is CASSQGQEKLFF.

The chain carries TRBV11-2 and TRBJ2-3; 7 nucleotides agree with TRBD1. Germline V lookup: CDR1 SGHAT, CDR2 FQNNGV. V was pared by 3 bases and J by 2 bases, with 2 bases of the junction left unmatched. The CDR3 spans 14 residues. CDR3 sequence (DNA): TGTGCCAGCAGCTTTACAGGGGTCACAGATACGCAGTATTTT. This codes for CASSFTGVTDTQYF. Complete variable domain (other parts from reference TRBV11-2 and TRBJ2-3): EAGVAQSPRYKIIEKRQSVAFWCNPISGHATLYWYQQILGQGPKLLIQFQNNGVVDDSQLPKDRFSAERLKGVDSTLKIQPAKLEDSAVYLCASSFTGVTDTQYFGPGTRLTVL.

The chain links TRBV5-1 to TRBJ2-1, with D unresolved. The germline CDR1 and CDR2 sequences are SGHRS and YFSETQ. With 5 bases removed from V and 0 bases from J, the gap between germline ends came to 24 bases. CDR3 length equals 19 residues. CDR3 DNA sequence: TGCGCCAGCAGACTCCTAAACATGGGCTTCCCGAGCTCCTACAATGAGCAGTTCTTC. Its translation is CASRLLNMGFPSSYNEQFF.

CDR3 nucleotide sequence: TGTGCCAGCGTAATCGACAGGGGGAACACTGAAGCTTTCTTT. Translation gives CASVIDRGNTEAFF. The genes are TRBV6-1 and TRBJ1-1; 8 nucleotides line up with TRBD1. Trimming cost V 8 bases and J 1 base; bases outside gene matches: 6. This CDR3 comprises 14 residues. Looked up from germline, CDR1 is MNHNS and CDR2 is SASEGT.

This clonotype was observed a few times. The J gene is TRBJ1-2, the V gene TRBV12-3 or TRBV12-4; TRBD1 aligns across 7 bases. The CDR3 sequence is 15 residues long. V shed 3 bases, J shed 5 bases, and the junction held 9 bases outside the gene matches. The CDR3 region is CASSFVDRWDYGYTF. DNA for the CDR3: TGTGCCAGCAGTTTTGTGGACAGGTGGGATTATGGCTACACCTTC.

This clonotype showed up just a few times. Here the CDR3 reads CASSHGTKYEQYF. CDR3 sequence (DNA): TGTGCCAGCAGCCACGGGACAAAATACGAGCAGTACTTC. This chain connects TRBV5-6 to TRBJ2-7; weak D call: TRBD1 (6 bases). Trimming left V 4 bases short and J 4 bases short, with 12 bases between. This CDR3 spans 13 amino acids. Germline V lookup: CDR1 SGHDT, CDR2 YYEEEE.